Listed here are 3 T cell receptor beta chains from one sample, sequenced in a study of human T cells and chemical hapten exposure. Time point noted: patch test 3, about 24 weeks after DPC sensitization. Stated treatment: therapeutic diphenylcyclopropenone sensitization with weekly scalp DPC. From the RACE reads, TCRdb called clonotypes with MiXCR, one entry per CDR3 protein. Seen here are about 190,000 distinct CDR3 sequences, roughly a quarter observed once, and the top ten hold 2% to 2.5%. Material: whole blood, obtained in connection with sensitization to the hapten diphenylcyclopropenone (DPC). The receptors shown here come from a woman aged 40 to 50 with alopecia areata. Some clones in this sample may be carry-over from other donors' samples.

The DNA of the CDR3 is TGTGCCATCAGTAAGAGCGGGATCGGTTACGAGCAGTACTTC. Encoded protein: CAISKSGIGYEQYF. V usage is TRBV10-3 and J usage is TRBJ2-7, with 7 bases that match TRBD2. CDR1 and CDR2 (germline): ENHRY, SYGVKD. Unmatched junction bases numbered 8, after V lost 5 bases and J lost 4 bases. This CDR3 has 14 amino acids.

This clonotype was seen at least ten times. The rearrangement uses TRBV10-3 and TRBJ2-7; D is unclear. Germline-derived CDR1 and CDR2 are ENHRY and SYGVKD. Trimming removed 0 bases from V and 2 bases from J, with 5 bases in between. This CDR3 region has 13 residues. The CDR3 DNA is TGTGCCATCAGTGAGTCGACTCCCTACGAGCAGTACTTC. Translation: CAISESTPYEQYF.

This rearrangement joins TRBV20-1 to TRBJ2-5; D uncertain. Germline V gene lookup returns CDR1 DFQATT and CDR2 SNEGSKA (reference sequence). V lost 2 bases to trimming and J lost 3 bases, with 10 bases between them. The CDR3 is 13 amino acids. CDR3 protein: CSARRTLKETQYF. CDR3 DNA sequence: TGCAGTGCTAGACGGACCTTGAAAGAGACCCAGTACTTC.